Shown below are 2 T cell receptor beta chains from a single sample sequenced in a study of metastatic and nonmetastatic thyroid tumors. TCRdb re-clonotyped the PCR reads through MiXCR. The table lists 30,000 to 35,000 clones, about a fifth of them singletons. Patients were all untreated before their thyroid surgery. The source material was tumor tissue. The receptors were gathered from a male donor with papillary thyroid cancer or a benign thyroid nodule (not recorded which). Some clones in this sample may be carry-over from other donors' samples.

In this sample, this clone turned up many times. The chain couples TRBV25-1 to TRBJ2-5; TRBD2 aligns across 7 bases. CDR3 length: 14 amino acids. Germline V gene data show CDR1 as MGHDK and CDR2 as SYGVNS. Trimming at V came to 4 bases and at J to 5 bases, leaving 7 bases not matched to a gene. The CDR3 is CASSGGGVGETQYF. The CDR3, as DNA: TGTGCCAGCAGTGGGGGGGGAGTCGGGGAGACCCAGTACTTC.

This clone came up many times. The rearrangement joins TRBV2 to TRBJ2-7, with a tentative D call TRBD1 (5 bases). The CDR3 contains 12 residues. Between the trimmed V and J ends, which lost 4 bases and 3 bases, there was a span of 7 bases. The germline V gene has CDR1 SNHLY and CDR2 FYNNEI. CDR3 region: CASSVQGYEQYF. For the CDR3, the DNA is TGTGCCAGCAGTGTCCAGGGCTACGAGCAGTACTTC.